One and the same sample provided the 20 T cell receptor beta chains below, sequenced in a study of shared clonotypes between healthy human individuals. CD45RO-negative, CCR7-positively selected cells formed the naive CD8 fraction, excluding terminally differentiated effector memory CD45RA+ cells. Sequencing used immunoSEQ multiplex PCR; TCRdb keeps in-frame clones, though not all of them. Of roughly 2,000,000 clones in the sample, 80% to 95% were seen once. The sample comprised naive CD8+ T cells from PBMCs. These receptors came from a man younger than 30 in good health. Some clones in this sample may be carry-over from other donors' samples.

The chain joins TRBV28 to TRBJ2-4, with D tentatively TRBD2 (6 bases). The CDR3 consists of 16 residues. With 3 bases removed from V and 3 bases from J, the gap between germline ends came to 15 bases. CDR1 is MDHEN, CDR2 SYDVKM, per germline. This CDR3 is CASSFGGFGVKNIQYF. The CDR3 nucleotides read TGTGCCAGCAGTTTTGGAGGGTTTGGTGTCAAAAACATTCAGTACTTC.

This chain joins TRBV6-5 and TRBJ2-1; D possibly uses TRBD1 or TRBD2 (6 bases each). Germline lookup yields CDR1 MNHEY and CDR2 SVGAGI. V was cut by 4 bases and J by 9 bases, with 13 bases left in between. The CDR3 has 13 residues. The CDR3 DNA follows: TGTGCCAGCAGTTTCGGGGGCAGGGTTGAGCAGTTCTTC. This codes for CASSFGGRVEQFF.

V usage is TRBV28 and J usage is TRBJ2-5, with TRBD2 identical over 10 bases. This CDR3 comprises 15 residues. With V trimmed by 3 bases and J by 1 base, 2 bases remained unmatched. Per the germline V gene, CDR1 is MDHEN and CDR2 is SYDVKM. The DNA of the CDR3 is TGTGCCAGCAGTTTCCTAGCGGGGGTCCAAGAGACCCAGTACTTC. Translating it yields CASSFLAGVQETQYF.

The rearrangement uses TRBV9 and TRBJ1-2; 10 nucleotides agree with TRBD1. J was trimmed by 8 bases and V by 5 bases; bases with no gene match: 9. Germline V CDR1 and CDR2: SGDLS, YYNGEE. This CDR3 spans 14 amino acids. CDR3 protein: CASSPTGGAGGYTF. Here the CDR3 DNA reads TGTGCCAGCAGTCCGACAGGGGGCGCAGGGGGCTACACCTTC.

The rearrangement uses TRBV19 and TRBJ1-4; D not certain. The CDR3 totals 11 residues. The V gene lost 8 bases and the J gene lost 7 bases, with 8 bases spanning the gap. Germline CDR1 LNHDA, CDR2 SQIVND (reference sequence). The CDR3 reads CASGLFEKLFF. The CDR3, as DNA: TGTGCCAGTGGACTTTTTGAAAAACTGTTTTTT.

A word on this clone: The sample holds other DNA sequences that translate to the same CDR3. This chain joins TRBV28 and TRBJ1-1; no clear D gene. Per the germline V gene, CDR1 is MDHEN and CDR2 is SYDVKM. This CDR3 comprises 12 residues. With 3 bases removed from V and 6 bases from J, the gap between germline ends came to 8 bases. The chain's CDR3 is CASSLERAEAFF. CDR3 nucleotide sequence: TGTGCCAGCAGTTTGGAAAGGGCTGAAGCTTTCTTT.

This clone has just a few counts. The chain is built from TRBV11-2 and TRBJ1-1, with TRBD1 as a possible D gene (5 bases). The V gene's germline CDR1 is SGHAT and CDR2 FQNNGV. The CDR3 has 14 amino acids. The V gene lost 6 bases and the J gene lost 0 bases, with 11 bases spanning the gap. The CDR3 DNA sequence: TGTGCCAGCAGGTATTGGGGCATGAACACTGAAGCTTTCTTT. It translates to CASRYWGMNTEAFF.

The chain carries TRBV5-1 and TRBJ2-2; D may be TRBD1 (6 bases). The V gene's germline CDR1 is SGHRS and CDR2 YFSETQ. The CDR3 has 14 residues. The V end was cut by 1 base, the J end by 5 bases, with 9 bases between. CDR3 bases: TGCGCCAGCAGCTTGTCACAGGGTACCGGGGAGCTGTTTTTT. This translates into CASSLSQGTGELFF.

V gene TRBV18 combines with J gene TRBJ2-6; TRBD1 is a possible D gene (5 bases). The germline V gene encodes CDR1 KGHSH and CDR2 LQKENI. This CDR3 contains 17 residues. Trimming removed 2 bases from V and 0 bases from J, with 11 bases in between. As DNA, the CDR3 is TGTGCCAGCTCACCAGTCAGGGTTGGCTCTGGGGCCAACGTCCTGACTTTC. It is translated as CASSPVRVGSGANVLTF. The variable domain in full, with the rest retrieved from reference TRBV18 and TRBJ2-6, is NAGVMQNPRHLVRRRGQEARLRCSPMKGHSHVYWYRQLPEEGLKFMVYLQKENIIDESGMPKERFSAEFPKEGPSILRIQQVVRGDSAAYFCASSPVRVGSGANVLTFGAGSRLTVL.

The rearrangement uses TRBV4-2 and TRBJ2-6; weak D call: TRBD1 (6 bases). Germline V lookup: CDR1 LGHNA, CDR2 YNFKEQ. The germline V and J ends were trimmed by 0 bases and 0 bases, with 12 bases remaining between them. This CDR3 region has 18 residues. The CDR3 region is CASSQEARGSSGANVLTF. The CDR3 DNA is TGTGCCAGCAGCCAAGAGGCCAGGGGAAGCTCTGGGGCCAACGTCCTGACTTTC.

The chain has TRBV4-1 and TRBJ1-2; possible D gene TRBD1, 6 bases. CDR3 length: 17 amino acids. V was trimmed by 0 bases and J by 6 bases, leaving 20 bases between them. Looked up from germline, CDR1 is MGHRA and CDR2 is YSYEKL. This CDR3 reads CASSQDGGAIFRDGYTF. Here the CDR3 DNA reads TGCGCCAGCAGCCAAGATGGGGGGGCGATATTCAGGGATGGCTACACCTTC.

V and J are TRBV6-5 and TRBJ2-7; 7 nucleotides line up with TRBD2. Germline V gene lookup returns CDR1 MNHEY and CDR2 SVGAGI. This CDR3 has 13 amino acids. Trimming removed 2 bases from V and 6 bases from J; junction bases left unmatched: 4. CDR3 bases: TGTGCCAGCAGTTACCGGGAGGCCCTCGAGCAGTACTTC. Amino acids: CASSYREALEQYF.

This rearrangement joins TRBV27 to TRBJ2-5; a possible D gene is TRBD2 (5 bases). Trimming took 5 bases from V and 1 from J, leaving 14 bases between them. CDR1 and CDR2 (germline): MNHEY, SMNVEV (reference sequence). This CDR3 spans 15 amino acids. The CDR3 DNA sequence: TGTGCCAGCAGTCGACGTCCGGGAAGCCAAGAGACCCAGTACTTC. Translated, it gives CASSRRPGSQETQYF.

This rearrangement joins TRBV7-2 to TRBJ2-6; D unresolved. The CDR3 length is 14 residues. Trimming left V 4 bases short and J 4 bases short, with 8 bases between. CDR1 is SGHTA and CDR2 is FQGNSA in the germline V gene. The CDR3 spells CASSSAPGANVLTF. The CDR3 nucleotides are TGTGCCAGCAGCTCAGCCCCCGGGGCCAACGTCCTGACTTTC. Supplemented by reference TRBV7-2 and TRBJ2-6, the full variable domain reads GAGVSQSPSNKVTEKGKDVELRCDPISGHTALYWYRQSLGQGLEFLIYFQGNSAPDKSGLPSDRFSAERTGGSVSTLTIQRTQQEDSAVYLCASSSAPGANVLTFGAGSRLTVL.

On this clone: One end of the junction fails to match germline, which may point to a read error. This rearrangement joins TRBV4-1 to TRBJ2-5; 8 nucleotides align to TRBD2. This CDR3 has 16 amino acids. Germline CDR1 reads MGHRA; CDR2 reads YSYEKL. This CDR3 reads CASRQGAGEARETQYF. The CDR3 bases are TGCGCCAGCAGGCAAGGAGCGGGAGAGGCAAGAGAGACCCAGTACTTC.

CDR3 in amino acids: CASSQGRSWGYEQYF. The CDR3 DNA is TGTGCCAGCAGCCAAGGGAGGTCCTGGGGCTACGAGCAGTACTTC. The chain carries TRBV14 and TRBJ2-7, with D possibly matching TRBD2 (5 bases). Trimming pared 1 base from V and 3 bases from J, leaving 13 bases between. Germline V lookup: CDR1 SGHDN, CDR2 FVKESK. The CDR3 runs to 15 residues.

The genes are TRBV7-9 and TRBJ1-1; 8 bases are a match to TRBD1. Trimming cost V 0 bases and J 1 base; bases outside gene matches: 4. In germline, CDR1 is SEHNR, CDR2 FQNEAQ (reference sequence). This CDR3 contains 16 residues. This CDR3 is CASSLAARGPNTEAFF. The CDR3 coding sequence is TGTGCCAGCAGCTTAGCGGCCAGGGGGCCGAACACTGAAGCTTTCTTT.

The CDR3, as DNA: TGCAGCGCCGTAGCGGGAGGAAAGAACACCGGGGAGCTGTTTTTT. Translation: CSAVAGGKNTGELFF. The chain has TRBV29-1 and TRBJ2-2; 10 bases fit TRBD2. CDR3 size: 15 residues. The V segment lost 7 bases and the J segment 1 base; nucleotides outside the gene matches: 6. Germline lookup yields CDR1 SQVTM and CDR2 ANQGSEA.

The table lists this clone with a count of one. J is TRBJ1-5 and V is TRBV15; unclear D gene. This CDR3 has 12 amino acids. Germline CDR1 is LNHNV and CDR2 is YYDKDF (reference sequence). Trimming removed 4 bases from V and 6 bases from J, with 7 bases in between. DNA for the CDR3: TGTGCCACCAGCACCGGAGGTCAGCCCCAGCATTTT. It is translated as CATSTGGQPQHF. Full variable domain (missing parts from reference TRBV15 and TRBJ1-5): DAMVIQNPRYQVTQFGKPVTLSCSQTLNHNVMYWYQQKSSQAPKLLFHYYDKDFNNEADTPDNFQSRRPNTSFCFLDIRSPGLGDTAMYLCATSTGGQPQHFGDGTRLSIL.

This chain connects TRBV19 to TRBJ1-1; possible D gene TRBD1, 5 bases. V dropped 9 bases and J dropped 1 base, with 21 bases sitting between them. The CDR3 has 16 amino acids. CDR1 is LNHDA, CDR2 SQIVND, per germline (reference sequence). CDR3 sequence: CASNTERSGTNTEAFF. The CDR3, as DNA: TGTGCCAGCAATACAGAGCGCAGCGGGACGAACACTGAAGCTTTCTTT.